This is a list of T cell receptor beta chains from one sample in a study of T cell responses to AZD1222 COVID-19 vaccine. Some clones are missing from TCRdb's copy, which holds only in-frame ones; the method was immunoSEQ multiplex PCR. This table has roughly 80,000 clones, roughly nine tenths appearing once. Sample: peripheral blood, taken on day 0 of AZD1222 vaccination. These receptors originate from an adult in good health. Each CDR3 is given with its conserved first and last residue. The order of the fields is J gene, V gene, D gene, clone size, CDR3 DNA, CDR3 protein. A D gene is named only where the DNA matches it firmly. Clone sizes are given selectively: once, few, many, or a class where the clone is expanded.

TRBJ2-3 TRBV6-5 TRBD2 once TGTGCCAGCAGAGGACTAGCGGGACGCACAGATACGCAGTATTTT CASRGLAGRTDTQYF
TRBJ1-4 TRBV19 NA NA TGTGCCAGTAACACTTTAGCAGGGTCAGCTAATGAAAAACTGTTTTTT CASNTLAGSANEKLFF
TRBJ1-3 TRBV5-4 NA NA TGTGCCAGCAGCTTGGGCAGTACGAATGGAAACACCATATATTTT CASSLGSTNGNTIYF
TRBJ1-2 TRBV4-1 NA NA TGCGCCAGCAGCCAAGTTGCGGGGGAAACGAACTATGGCTACACCTTC CASSQVAGETNYGYTF
TRBJ2-1 TRBV7-2 NA NA TGTGCCAGCAGCTTAGAGGGCAATGAGCAGTTCTTC CASSLEGNEQFF
TRBJ1-1 TRBV29-1 NA once TGCAGCGTCGGTCTGGGCTCCTACACTGAAGCTTTCTTT CSVGLGSYTEAFF
TRBJ2-1 TRBV4-2 TRBD2 NA TGTGCCAGCAGCCGGTTCGTTAGCGGGGGGTCCTACAATGAGCAGTTCTTC CASSRFVSGGSYNEQFF
TRBJ1-2 TRBV12-5 TRBD1 few TGTGCTAGTGGTTCCCGACAGGGTAATGGCTACACCTTC CASGSRQGNGYTF
TRBJ1-5 TRBV12-3/TRBV12-4 NA NA TGTGCCAGCAGCTCCCAGGAGGGCCAGCCCCAGCATTTT CASSSQEGQPQHF
TRBJ1-4 TRBV11-3 NA NA TGTGCCAGCTCCCCCGGGACAAGGCTTGAAAAACTGTTTTTT CASSPGTRLEKLFF
TRBJ2-4 TRBV2 TRBD2 NA TGTGCCAGCAGGAGGGCTAGCGGGAGTGGGAACATTCAGTACTTC CASRRASGSGNIQYF
TRBJ1-1 TRBV18 NA once TGTGCCAGCTCACCAGGGTTTCAGGTGAACACTGAAGCTTTCTTT CASSPGFQVNTEAFF
TRBJ2-2 TRBV7-9 TRBD2 NA TGTGCCAGCAGCGGCGGGGGAGGTTGGTGGCTGTTTTTT CASSGGGGWWLFF
TRBJ2-1 TRBV7-9 TRBD1 NA TGTGCCAGCAGCTCGACAGGGGGGGAAGGTGAGCAGTTCTTC CASSSTGGEGEQFF
TRBJ2-2 TRBV4-1 TRBD2 once TGCGCCAGCAGCCAAACTACGGGGGGAGGTGACGGGGAGCTGTTTTTT CASSQTTGGGDGELFF
TRBJ2-2 TRBV5-5 TRBD1 NA TGTGCCAGCTCAATTTACAGGGGTTCCGGAACCGGGGAGCTGTTTTTT CASSIYRGSGTGELFF
TRBJ2-7 TRBV6-2/TRBV6-3 TRBD2 few TGTGCCAGCAGTTACGGCGGGAGAGCCTACGAGCAGTACTTC CASSYGGRAYEQYF
TRBJ2-7 TRBV2 NA few TGTGCCAGCAGTCCGAGCCTGGCCCGGGCGGAAGAGCAGTACTTC CASSPSLARAEEQYF
TRBJ1-2 TRBV6-5 TRBD1 NA TGTGCCAGCAGCCAAACAGGGGTCTATTCCTATGGCTACACCTTC CASSQTGVYSYGYTF
TRBJ1-1 TRBV5-4 TRBD1 NA TGTGCCAGCAGCGGGACAGGGACAGGGCAAAGGGACACTGAAGCTTTCTTT CASSGTGTGQRDTEAFF
TRBJ2-7 TRBV5-6 NA NA TGTGCCAGCAGCGCCGGGGCTAACTACGAGCAGTACTTC CASSAGANYEQYF
TRBJ2-3 TRBV9 TRBD1 NA TGTGCCAGCAGCTCACCGGACAGGGGGTCATCAGATACGCAGTATTTT CASSSPDRGSSDTQYF
TRBJ1-5 TRBV3-1/TRBV3-2 NA NA TGTGCCAGCAGCCAAGAGACGGATCAGCCCCAGCATTTT CASSQETDQPQHF
TRBJ2-7 TRBV3-1/TRBV3-2 NA NA TGTGCCAGCAGCCGTAGCTCCTACGAGCAGTACTTC CASSRSSYEQYF
TRBJ2-7 TRBV5-1 TRBD2 NA TGCGCCAGCAGCTGGGATACTAGCGGGAGGAACTCCTACGAGCAGTACTTC CASSWDTSGRNSYEQYF
TRBJ1-3 TRBV27 TRBD1 once TGTGCCAGCAGCCCCCGGACAGGGAGAAACACCATATATTTT CASSPRTGRNTIYF
TRBJ2-1 TRBV11-3 TRBD2 NA TGTGCCAGCAGCTTAGGGCGGGGGAACAATGAGCAGTTCTTC CASSLGRGNNEQFF
TRBJ2-5 TRBV2 NA NA TGTGCCAGCAGTGAAGTGTATAAGGGTAAAGAGACCCAGTACTTC CASSEVYKGKETQYF
TRBJ1-2 TRBV7-9 NA NA TGTGCCAGCAGCTTAATTAACTATGGCTACACCTTC CASSLINYGYTF
TRBJ2-5 TRBV3-1/TRBV3-2 NA NA TGTGCCAGCAGCCAAGAGATGGGGACCCAAGAGACCCAGTACTTC CASSQEMGTQETQYF
TRBJ2-3 TRBV24-1 TRBD2 NA TGTGCCACCAGTGATCTAGCGGGAGCGGTCACAGATACGCAGTATTTT CATSDLAGAVTDTQYF
TRBJ1-2 TRBV10-3 TRBD1 NA TGTGCCATCAGTGAGCTTGGGACAGATTATGGCTACACCTTC CAISELGTDYGYTF
TRBJ2-5 TRBV11-2 NA NA TGTGCCAGCAGCTTATCTCCGGGGGCAGAGACCCAGTACTTC CASSLSPGAETQYF
TRBJ2-5 TRBV11-3 NA NA TGTGCCAGCAGCTTAGTGGTTCAAGAGACCCAGTACTTC CASSLVVQETQYF
TRBJ1-5 TRBV18 NA NA TGTGCCAGCTCCACCGGTACGGATCAGCCCCAGCATTTT CASSTGTDQPQHF
TRBJ2-1 TRBV5-1 TRBD2 NA TGCGCCAGCAGCTTGGGTTATGGCGGGAGCTACAATGAGCAGTTCTTC CASSLGYGGSYNEQFF
TRBJ2-3 TRBV11-3 NA NA TGTGCCAGCAGCTTGGTAGCGGCCACAGATACGCAGTATTTT CASSLVAATDTQYF
TRBJ2-6 TRBV3-1/TRBV3-2 NA medium-sized TGTGCCAGCAGCCAAGGCCTCTACGGGGCCAACGTCCTGACTTTC CASSQGLYGANVLTF
TRBJ2-7 TRBV3-1/TRBV3-2 NA NA TGTGCCAGCAGCCAAGGAGCGGCAGGGGTGTACGAGCAGTACTTC CASSQGAAGVYEQYF
TRBJ2-1 TRBV5-4 NA once TGTGCCAGCAGCTTCGGGCGTGAGGAGACGGTGGGGCAGTTCTTC CASSFGREETVGQFF
TRBJ2-3 TRBV29-1 TRBD2 NA TGCAGCGCCTCTGGGGAGAGCGGGGGCACAGATACGCAGTATTTT CSASGESGGTDTQYF
TRBJ1-1 TRBV3-1/TRBV3-2 NA NA TGTGCCAGCAGCCAAGGTTTACAGAACACTGAAGCTTTCTTT CASSQGLQNTEAFF
TRBJ2-3 TRBV24-1 NA NA TGTGCCACCAGTGATTCTCCGACCCTTGCCTCCACAGATACGCAGTATTTT CATSDSPTLASTDTQYF
TRBJ2-5 TRBV18 TRBD1 NA TGTGCCAGCTCACCGGGACAGAAAGAGACCCAGTACTTC CASSPGQKETQYF
TRBJ1-2 TRBV9 TRBD1 few TGTGCCAGCAGCCAGGGACAGGGGATTAACTATGGCTACACCTTC CASSQGQGINYGYTF
TRBJ2-5 TRBV24-1 NA NA TGTGCCACCCCCGATTGGGAGGGGGCTCCGGAGACCCAGTACTTC CATPDWEGAPETQYF
TRBJ1-4 TRBV19 NA NA TGTGCCAGTAGCCCCCCCGGGGAAAAACTGTTTTTT CASSPPGEKLFF
TRBJ1-2 TRBV6-2/TRBV6-3 NA NA TGTGCCAGCAGTAGAGGGACAACTAACTATGGCTACACCTTC CASSRGTTNYGYTF
TRBJ1-2 TRBV2 NA NA TGTGCCAGCAGTGACCGCTATGGCTACACCTTC CASSDRYGYTF
TRBJ1-5 TRBV28 NA NA TGTGCCATTAGACAGAACTTAGATCAGCCCCAGCATTTT CAIRQNLDQPQHF
TRBJ1-2 TRBV19 NA NA TGTGCCAGTAGGGCAGGGACGGCGACTAACTATGGCTACACCTTC CASRAGTATNYGYTF
TRBJ1-5 TRBV12-3/TRBV12-4 NA NA TGTGCCAGCAGACCGTCAGTCGGTCAGCCCCAGCATTTT CASRPSVGQPQHF
TRBJ2-3 TRBV6-4 NA NA TGTGCCAGCAGTCTTTCTGAGGGAGTGGGTACAGATACGCAGTATTTT CASSLSEGVGTDTQYF
TRBJ2-7 TRBV6-6 NA once TGTGCCAGCAGTTACTCCGGGGAACCCTACGAGCAGTACTTC CASSYSGEPYEQYF
TRBJ2-1 TRBV27 TRBD2 once TGTGCCAGCGGGGGGGACGGAACCTACAATGAGCAGTTCTTC CASGGDGTYNEQFF
TRBJ1-2 TRBV18 NA few TGTGCCAGCTCACCACGGGGGCTAGTGGCGAGCTACACCTTC CASSPRGLVASYTF
TRBJ1-2 TRBV5-1 TRBD1 NA TGCGCCAGCAGCTTGGCTCCGACAGGGGAGTTTAACTATGGCTACACCTTC CASSLAPTGEFNYGYTF
TRBJ1-1 TRBV6-1 NA NA TGTGCCAGCAGTGAACCCCCCGGCGGAACGAACACTGAAGCTTTCTTT CASSEPPGGTNTEAFF
TRBJ1-4 TRBV19 NA once TGTGCCAGTACCGGGACGGGTTCGAGTGGGGAAAAACTGTTTTTT CASTGTGSSGEKLFF
TRBJ2-7 TRBV10-3 TRBD2 NA TGTGCCATCAGGCGGGAGGGCCCCCTTTACGAGCAGTACTTC CAIRREGPLYEQYF